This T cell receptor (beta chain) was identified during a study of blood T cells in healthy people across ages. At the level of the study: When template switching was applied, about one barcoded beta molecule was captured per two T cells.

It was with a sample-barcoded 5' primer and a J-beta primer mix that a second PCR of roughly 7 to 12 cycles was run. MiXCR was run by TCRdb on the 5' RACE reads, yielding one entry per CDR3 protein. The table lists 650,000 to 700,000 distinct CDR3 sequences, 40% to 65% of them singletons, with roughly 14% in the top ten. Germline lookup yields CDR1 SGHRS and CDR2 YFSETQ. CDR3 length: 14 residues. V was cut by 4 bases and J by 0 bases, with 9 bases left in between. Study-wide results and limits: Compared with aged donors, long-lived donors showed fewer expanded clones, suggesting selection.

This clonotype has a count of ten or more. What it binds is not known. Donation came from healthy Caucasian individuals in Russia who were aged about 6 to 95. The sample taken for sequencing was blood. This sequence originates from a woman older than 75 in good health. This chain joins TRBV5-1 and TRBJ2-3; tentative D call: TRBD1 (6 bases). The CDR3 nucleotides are TGCGCCAGCAGCCTCGGACAGAGCACAGATACGCAGTATTTT. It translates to CASSLGQSTDTQYF.